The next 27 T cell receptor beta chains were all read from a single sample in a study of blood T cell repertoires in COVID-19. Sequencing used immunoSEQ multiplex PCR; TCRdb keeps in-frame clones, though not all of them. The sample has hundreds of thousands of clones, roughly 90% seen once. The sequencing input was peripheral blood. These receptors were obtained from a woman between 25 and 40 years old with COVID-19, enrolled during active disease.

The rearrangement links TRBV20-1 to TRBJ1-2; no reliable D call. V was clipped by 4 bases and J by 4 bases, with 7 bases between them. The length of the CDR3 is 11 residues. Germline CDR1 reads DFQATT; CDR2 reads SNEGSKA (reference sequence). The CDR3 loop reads CSATTVYGYTF. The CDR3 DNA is TGCAGTGCTACCACAGTCTATGGCTACACCTTC.

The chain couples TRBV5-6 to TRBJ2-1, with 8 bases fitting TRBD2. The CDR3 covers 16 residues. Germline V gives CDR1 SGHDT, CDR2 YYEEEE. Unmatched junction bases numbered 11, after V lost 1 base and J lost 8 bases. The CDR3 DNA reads TGTGCCAGCAGCTTGAAGTGGGCGGGGGGCCGAGATGAGCAGTTCTTC. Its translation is CASSLKWAGGRDEQFF. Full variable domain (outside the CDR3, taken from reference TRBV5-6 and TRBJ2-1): DAGVTQSPTHLIKTRGQQVTLRCSPKSGHDTVSWYQQALGQGPQFIFQYYEEEERQRGNFPDRFSGHQFPNYSSELNVNALLLGDSALYLCASSLKWAGGRDEQFFGPGTRLTVL.

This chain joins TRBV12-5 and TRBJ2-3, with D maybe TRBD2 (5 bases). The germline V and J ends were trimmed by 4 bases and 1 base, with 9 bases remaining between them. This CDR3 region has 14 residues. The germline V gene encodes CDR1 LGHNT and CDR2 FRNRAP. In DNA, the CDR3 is TGTGCTAGTGGTTACGGGATGGGCACAGATACGCAGTATTTT. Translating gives CASGYGMGTDTQYF.

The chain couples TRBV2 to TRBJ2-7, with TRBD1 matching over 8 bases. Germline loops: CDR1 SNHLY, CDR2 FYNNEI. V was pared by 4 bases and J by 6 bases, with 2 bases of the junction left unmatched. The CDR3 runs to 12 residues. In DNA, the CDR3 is TGTGCCAGCAGTGCAGGGGGCGGCGAGCAGTACTTC. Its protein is CASSAGGGEQYF. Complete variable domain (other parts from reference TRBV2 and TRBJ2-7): EPEVTQTPSHQVTQMGQEVILRCVPISNHLYFYWYRQILGQKVEFLVSFYNNEISEKSEIFDDQFSVERPDGSNFTLKIRSTKLEDSAMYFCASSAGGGEQYFGPGTRLTVT.

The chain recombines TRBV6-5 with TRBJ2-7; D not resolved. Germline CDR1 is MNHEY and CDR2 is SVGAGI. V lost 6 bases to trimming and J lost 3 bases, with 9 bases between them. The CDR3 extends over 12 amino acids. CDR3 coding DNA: TGTGCCAGCAGGTCCCCCAGCTACGAGCAGTACTTC. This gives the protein CASRSPSYEQYF.

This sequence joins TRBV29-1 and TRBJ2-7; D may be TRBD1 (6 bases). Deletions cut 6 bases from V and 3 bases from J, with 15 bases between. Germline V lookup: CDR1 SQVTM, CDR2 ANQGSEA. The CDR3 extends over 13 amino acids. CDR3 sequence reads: CSVGGQLSYEQYF. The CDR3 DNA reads TGCAGCGTGGGCGGACAGCTGAGCTACGAGCAGTACTTC.

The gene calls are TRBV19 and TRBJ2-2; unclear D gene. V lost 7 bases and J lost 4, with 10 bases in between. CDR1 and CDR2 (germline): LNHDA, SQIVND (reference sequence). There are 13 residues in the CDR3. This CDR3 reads CASMLYGTGELFF. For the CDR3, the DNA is TGTGCCAGTATGCTGTACGGCACCGGGGAGCTGTTTTTT.

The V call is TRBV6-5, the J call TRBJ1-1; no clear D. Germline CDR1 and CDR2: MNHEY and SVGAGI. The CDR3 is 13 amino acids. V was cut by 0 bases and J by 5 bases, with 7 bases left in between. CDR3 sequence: CASSYSASTEAFF. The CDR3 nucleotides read TGTGCCAGCAGTTACTCGGCATCTACTGAAGCTTTCTTT.

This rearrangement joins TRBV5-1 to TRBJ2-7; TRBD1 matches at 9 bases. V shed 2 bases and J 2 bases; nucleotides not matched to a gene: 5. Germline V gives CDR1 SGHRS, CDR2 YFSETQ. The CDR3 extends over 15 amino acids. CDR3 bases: TGCGCCAGCAGCTTCTGGACAGGGGCTCCCTACGAGCAGTACTTC. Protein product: CASSFWTGAPYEQYF.

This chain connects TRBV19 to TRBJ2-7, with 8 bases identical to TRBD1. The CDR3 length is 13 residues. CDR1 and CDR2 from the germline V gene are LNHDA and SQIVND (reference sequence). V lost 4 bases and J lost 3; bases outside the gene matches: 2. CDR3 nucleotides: TGTGCCAGTAGTACCGGGACAGGCTACGAGCAGTACTTC. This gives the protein CASSTGTGYEQYF.

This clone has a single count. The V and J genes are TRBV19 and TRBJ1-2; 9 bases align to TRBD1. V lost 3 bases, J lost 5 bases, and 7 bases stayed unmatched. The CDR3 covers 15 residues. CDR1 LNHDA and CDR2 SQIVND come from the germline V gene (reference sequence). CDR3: CASSIGTGMWYGYTF. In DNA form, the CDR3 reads TGTGCCAGTAGTATTGGGACAGGGATGTGGTATGGCTACACCTTC.

In DNA, the CDR3 is TGTGCCAGTAGTTCGGGACATCCCTACGAGCAGTACTTC. This sequence encodes CASSSGHPYEQYF. The chain employs TRBV19 and TRBJ2-7; a weak D match, TRBD1 (6 bases). V was shortened by 5 bases and J by 2 bases, with 10 bases between the two germline ends. From germline, CDR1 is LNHDA and CDR2 SQIVND (reference sequence). This CDR3 has 13 residues.

The CDR3 here is CATEQGETQYF. The CDR3 DNA sequence: TGTGCCACAGAACAGGGGGAGACCCAGTACTTC. The chain has TRBV27 and TRBJ2-5, with 7 bases matching TRBD1. V lost 10 bases to trimming and J lost 5 bases; unmatched junction nucleotides: 4. Germline loops: CDR1 MNHEY, CDR2 SMNVEV (reference sequence). The CDR3 sequence is 11 residues long.

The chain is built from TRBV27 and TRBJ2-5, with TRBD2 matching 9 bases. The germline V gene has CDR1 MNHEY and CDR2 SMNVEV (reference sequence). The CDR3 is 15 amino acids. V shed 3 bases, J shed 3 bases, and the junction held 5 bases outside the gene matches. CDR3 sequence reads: CASSFQTSGKETQYF. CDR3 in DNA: TGTGCCAGCAGTTTCCAGACTAGCGGAAAAGAGACCCAGTACTTC.

Written as DNA, the CDR3 is TGTGCCAGCAGCTTAGTGGCGGGGGGGACAGATACGCAGTATTTT. Translated: CASSLVAGGTDTQYF. V usage is TRBV7-8 and J usage is TRBJ2-3, with 9 bases aligning to TRBD2. The CDR3 totals 15 residues. Trimming cost V 1 base and J 3 bases; bases outside gene matches: 2. Germline assignment: CDR1 SGHVS and CDR2 FQNEAQ.

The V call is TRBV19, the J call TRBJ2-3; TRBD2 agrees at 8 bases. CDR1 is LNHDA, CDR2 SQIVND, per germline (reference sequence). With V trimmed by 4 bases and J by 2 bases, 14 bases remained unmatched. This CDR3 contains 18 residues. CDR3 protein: CASSKAPGRGGDTDTQYF. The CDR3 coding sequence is TGTGCCAGTAGTAAAGCCCCAGGCCGGGGGGGAGACACAGATACGCAGTATTTT.

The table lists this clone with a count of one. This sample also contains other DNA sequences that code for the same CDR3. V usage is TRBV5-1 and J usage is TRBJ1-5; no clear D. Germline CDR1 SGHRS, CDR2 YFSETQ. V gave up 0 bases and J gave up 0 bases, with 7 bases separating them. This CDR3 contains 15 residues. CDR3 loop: CASSLGGGSNQPQHF. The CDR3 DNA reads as TGCGCCAGCAGCTTGGGCGGTGGTAGCAATCAGCCCCAGCATTTT.

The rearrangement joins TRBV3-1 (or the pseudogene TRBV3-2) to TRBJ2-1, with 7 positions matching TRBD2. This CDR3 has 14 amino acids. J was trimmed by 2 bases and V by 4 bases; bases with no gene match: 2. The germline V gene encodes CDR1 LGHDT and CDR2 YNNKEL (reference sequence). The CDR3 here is CASSLRGAYNEQFF. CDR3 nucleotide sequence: TGTGCCAGCAGCCTACGGGGGGCCTACAATGAGCAGTTCTTC.

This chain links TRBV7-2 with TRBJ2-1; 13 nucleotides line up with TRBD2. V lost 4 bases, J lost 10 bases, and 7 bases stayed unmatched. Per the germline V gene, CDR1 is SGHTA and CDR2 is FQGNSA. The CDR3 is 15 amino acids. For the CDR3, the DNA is TGTGCCAGCAGCTCCCAACTAGCGGGGGGGCGAGAGCAGTTCTTC. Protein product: CASSSQLAGGREQFF. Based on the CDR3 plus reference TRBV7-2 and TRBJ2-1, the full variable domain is GAGVSQSPSNKVTEKGKDVELRCDPISGHTALYWYRQSLGQGLEFLIYFQGNSAPDKSGLPSDRFSAERTGGSVSTLTIQRTQQEDSAVYLCASSSQLAGGREQFFGPGTRLTVL.

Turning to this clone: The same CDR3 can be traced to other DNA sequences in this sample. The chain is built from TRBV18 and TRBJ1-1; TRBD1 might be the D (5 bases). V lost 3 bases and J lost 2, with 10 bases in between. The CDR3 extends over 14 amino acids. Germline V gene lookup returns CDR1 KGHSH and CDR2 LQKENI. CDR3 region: CASSPQGGNTEAFF. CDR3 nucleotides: TGTGCCAGCTCACCGCAGGGAGGCAACACTGAAGCTTTCTTT.

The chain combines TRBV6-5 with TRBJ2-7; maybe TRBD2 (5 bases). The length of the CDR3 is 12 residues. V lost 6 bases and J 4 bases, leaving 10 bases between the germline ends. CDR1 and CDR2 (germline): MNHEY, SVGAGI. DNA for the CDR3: TGTGCCAGCAGCGGGATGGGATACGAGCAGTACTTC. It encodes CASSGMGYEQYF.

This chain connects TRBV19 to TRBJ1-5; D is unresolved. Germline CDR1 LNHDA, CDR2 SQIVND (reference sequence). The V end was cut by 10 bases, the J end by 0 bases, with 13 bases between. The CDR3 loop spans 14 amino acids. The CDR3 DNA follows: TGTGCCACACGGGAAGGATCTAGCAATCAGCCCCAGCATTTT. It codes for CATREGSSNQPQHF.

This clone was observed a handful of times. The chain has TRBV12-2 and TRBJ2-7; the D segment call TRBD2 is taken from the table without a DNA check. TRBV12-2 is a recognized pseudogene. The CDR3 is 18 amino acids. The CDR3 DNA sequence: TGTGCAAGTCGCATCCAGACAGGACCGGGACTAGCTTACTACGAGCAGTACTTC. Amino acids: CASRIQTGPGLAYYEQYF.

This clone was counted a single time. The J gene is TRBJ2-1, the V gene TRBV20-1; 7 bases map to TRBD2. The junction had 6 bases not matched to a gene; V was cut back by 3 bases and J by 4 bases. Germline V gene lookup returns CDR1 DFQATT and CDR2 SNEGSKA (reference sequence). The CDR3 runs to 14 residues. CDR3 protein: CSASISGEYNEQFF. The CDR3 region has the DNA TGCAGTGCTAGTATCAGCGGGGAATACAATGAGCAGTTCTTC.

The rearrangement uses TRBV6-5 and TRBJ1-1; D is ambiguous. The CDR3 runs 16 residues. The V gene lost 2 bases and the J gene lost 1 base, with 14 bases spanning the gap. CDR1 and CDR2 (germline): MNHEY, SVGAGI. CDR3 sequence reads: CASSYDGGRRNTEAFF. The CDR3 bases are TGTGCCAGCAGTTACGATGGCGGGCGCAGGAACACTGAAGCTTTCTTT.

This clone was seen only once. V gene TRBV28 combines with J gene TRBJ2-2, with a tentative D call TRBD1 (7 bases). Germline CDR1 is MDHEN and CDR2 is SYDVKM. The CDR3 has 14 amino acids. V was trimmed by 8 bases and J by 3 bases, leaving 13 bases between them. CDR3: CASQRRGHTGELFF. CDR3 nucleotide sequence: TGTGCCAGCCAGCGGAGGGGGCACACCGGGGAGCTGTTTTTT.

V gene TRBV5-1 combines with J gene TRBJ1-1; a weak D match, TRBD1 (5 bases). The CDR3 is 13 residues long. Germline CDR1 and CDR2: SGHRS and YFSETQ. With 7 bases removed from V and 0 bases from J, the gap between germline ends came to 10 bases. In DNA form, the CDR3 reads TGCGCCAGCCGACGACAGTTGAACACTGAAGCTTTCTTT. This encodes CASRRQLNTEAFF.